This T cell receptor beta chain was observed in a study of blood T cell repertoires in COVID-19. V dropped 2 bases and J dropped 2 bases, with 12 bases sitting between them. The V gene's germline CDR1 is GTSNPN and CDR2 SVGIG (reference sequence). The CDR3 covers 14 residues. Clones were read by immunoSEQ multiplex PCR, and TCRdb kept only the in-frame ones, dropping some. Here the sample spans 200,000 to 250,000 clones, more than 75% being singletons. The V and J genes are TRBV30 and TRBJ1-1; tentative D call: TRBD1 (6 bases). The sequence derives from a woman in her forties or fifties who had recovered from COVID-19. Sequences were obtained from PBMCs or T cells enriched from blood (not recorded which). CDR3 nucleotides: TGTGCCTGGAGTAGGACAGTTACCAACACTGAAGCTTTCTTT. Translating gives CAWSRTVTNTEAFF.